A selection of T cell receptor beta chains follows, all from one sample in a study of shared T cell receptors in the human thymus. Method: immunoSEQ multiplex PCR; TCRdb's copy keeps in-frame clones and lacks some. In the table there are about 380,000 clones, 85% to 95% of which are singletons. The source material was thymocytes. The receptors derive from a human donor. Each CDR3 is given with its conserved first and last residue. The D gene is left open where the match is weak. Clone size is stated in some rows and not others, as once, few, many or a class when expanded.

CDR3: CAIRKTLTLSETQYF; DNA: TGTGCCATCAGAAAGACTCTTACTCTATCAGAGACCCAGTACTTC; J: TRBJ2-5; length: 15; V: TRBV10-3; size: -; D: -
CDR3: CASREGLSYEQYF; DNA: TGTGCCAGCAGAGAGGGTCTCTCCTACGAGCAGTACTTC; J: TRBJ2-7; length: 13; V: TRBV27; size: once; D: -
CDR3: CASSGLDSNTGELFF; DNA: TGTGCCAGCAGTGGGCTAGACTCGAACACCGGGGAGCTGTTTTTT; J: TRBJ2-2; length: 15; V: TRBV6-7; size: -; D: -
CDR3: CASSQDSKGLAGGDTQYF; DNA: TGCGCCAGCAGCCAAGATTCAAAGGGACTAGCGGGAGGAGATACGCAGTATTTT; J: TRBJ2-3; length: 18; V: TRBV4-3; size: -; D: TRBD2
CDR3: CASSPPEQGACEKLFF; DNA: TGTGCCAGCAGTCCACCTGAACAGGGGGCCTGTGAAAAACTGTTTTTT; J: TRBJ1-4; length: 16; V: TRBV28; size: -; D: TRBD1
CDR3: CASTPSGRTGRESHGELFF; DNA: TGTGCCAGCACCCCCTCTGGTCGAACTGGGCGGGAGAGTCACGGGGAGCTGTTTTTT; J: TRBJ2-2; length: 19; V: TRBV7-2; size: -; D: TRBD2
CDR3: CASKGTSGRLEQFF; DNA: TGTGCCAGCAAAGGGACTAGCGGGAGACTTGAGCAGTTCTTC; J: TRBJ2-1; length: 14; V: TRBV6-5; size: -; D: TRBD2
CDR3: CASSQERDRGENIQYF; DNA: TGTGCCAGCAGCCAAGAGCGGGACAGGGGGGAAAACATTCAGTACTTC; J: TRBJ2-4; length: 16; V: TRBV4-2; size: -; D: TRBD1
CDR3: CASSSGGDRVIPGANVLTF; DNA: TGTGCCAGCAGTTCAGGGGGGGACAGGGTGATCCCTGGGGCCAACGTCCTGACTTTC; J: TRBJ2-6; length: 19; V: TRBV27; size: -; D: TRBD1
CDR3: CASMGLAGVETQYF; DNA: TGTGCCAGCATGGGACTAGCGGGAGTGGAGACCCAGTACTTC; J: TRBJ2-5; length: 14; V: TRBV27; size: -; D: TRBD2
CDR3: CASSLTAEKLFF; DNA: TGTGCCAGCAGTTTGACAGCAGAAAAACTGTTTTTT; J: TRBJ1-4; length: 12; V: TRBV28; size: -; D: -